The 30 T cell receptor beta chains below all came from one sample that was sequenced in a study of identifying expanded T cells in peripheral blood. Method: immunoSEQ multiplex PCR; TCRdb's copy keeps in-frame clones and lacks some. The repertoire has over 90,000 clones, around 90% of them found once; the top ten carry approximately 5.3%. The source material was blood. The receptors originated from a person aged 18 to 75 in good health.

J is TRBJ2-3 and V is TRBV10-3, with D possibly TRBD2 on 6 matching bases. From germline, CDR1 is ENHRY and CDR2 SYGVKD. V was cut by 4 bases and J by 5 bases, with 13 bases left in between. CDR3 length equals 14 residues. The CDR3 protein is CAISGGTGLDTQYF. CDR3 nucleotides: TGTGCCATCAGTGGAGGGACTGGACTAGATACGCAGTATTTT.

V gene TRBV14 combines with J gene TRBJ2-2; 7 bases match TRBD2. This CDR3 is 15 amino acids long. V shed 2 bases and J 5 bases; nucleotides not matched to a gene: 5. From germline, CDR1 is SGHDN and CDR2 FVKESK. The chain's CDR3 is CASSQNGGSTGELFF. The CDR3, as DNA: TGTGCCAGCAGCCAAAATGGCGGGAGTACCGGGGAGCTGTTTTTT.

This clone was picked up one time. V is TRBV15 and J is TRBJ2-2; TRBD1 or TRBD2 may be the D gene (5 bases each). V was cut by 5 bases and J by 5 bases, with 15 bases left in between. CDR1 is LNHNV and CDR2 is YYDKDF in the germline V gene (reference sequence). This CDR3 region has 15 residues. The CDR3 DNA is TGTGCCACCAGCGGGGGAAGGGGTGGGACCGGGGAGCTGTTTTTT. Amino acids: CATSGGRGGTGELFF.

The chain recombines TRBV18 with TRBJ1-1; D is ambiguous. The germline CDR1 and CDR2 sequences are KGHSH and LQKENI. Trimming took 0 bases from V and 2 from J, leaving 10 bases between them. The CDR3 runs 15 residues. Written as DNA, the CDR3 is TGTGCCAGCTCACCACCCCAACAGAGAAACACTGAAGCTTTCTTT. Residues: CASSPPQQRNTEAFF.

The chain couples TRBV29-1 to TRBJ2-7; 7 nucleotides line up with TRBD1. CDR1 and CDR2 (germline): SQVTM, ANQGSEA. The CDR3 is 12 residues long. The trim removed 4 bases at V and 6 bases at J, leaving 6 bases unmatched. The CDR3: CSVGTGTGEQYF. CDR3 DNA: TGCAGCGTTGGGACAGGTACTGGCGAGCAGTACTTC.

The V and J genes are TRBV7-6 and TRBJ2-7; D remains ambiguous. V lost 3 bases and J 5 bases, leaving 8 bases between the germline ends. The CDR3 sequence is 12 residues long. The germline gives CDR1 SGHVS, CDR2 FNYEAQ. As DNA, the CDR3 is TGTGCCAGCAGCTTGTATAACCACGAGCAGTACTTC. Protein: CASSLYNHEQYF.

The V and J genes are TRBV13 and TRBJ2-1; 7 positions match TRBD1. The germline gives CDR1 PRHDT, CDR2 FYEKMQ (reference sequence). V shed 5 bases and J 5 bases; nucleotides not matched to a gene: 9. The CDR3 totals 15 residues. The CDR3 protein is CASSLPETGDNEQFF. DNA of the CDR3: TGTGCCAGCAGCCTACCCGAAACAGGGGACAATGAGCAGTTCTTC.

This chain connects TRBV2 to TRBJ1-1; D gene uncertain. Trimming left V 1 base short and J 0 bases short, with 12 bases between. The CDR3 consists of 16 residues. Germline values: CDR1 SNHLY, CDR2 FYNNEI. The DNA for the CDR3 is TGTGCCAGCAGTGAAGGGGTCGGGCTAATGAACACTGAAGCTTTCTTT. It is translated as CASSEGVGLMNTEAFF.

The chain carries TRBV30 and TRBJ1-1, with 8 bases identical to TRBD1. V shed 3 bases and J 4 bases; nucleotides not matched to a gene: 4. The CDR3 consists of 13 residues. The V gene's germline CDR1 is GTSNPN and CDR2 SVGIG (reference sequence). The CDR3 DNA reads TGTGCCTGGAGGGTACAGGGGGGCACTGAAGCTTTCTTT. Amino acids: CAWRVQGGTEAFF.

The rearrangement links TRBV10-3 to TRBJ1-2; 10 bases line up with TRBD1. The V segment lost 4 bases and the J segment 8 bases; nucleotides outside the gene matches: 4. The CDR3 is 13 amino acids. CDR1 and CDR2 from the germline V gene are ENHRY and SYGVKD. CDR3 sequence: CAISGQGANGYTF. In DNA, the CDR3 is TGTGCCATCAGTGGACAGGGGGCTAACGGCTACACCTTC.

This clone has only a few counts. The chain joins TRBV14 to TRBJ1-1; D remains unclear. Germline V gene lookup returns CDR1 SGHDN and CDR2 FVKESK. V dropped 2 bases and J dropped 5 bases, with 9 bases sitting between them. CDR3 length: 13 residues. Here the CDR3 DNA reads TGTGCCAGCAGCCAATTGTCTGGGACTGAAGCTTTCTTT. It specifies CASSQLSGTEAFF.

This clone was seen only once. The chain has TRBV6-1 and TRBJ2-7; no definite D call. CDR1 MNHNS and CDR2 SASEGT come from the germline V gene. Trimming cost V 4 bases and J 5 bases, with 21 bases left between them. The CDR3 contains 16 residues. The CDR3 nucleotides read TGTGCCAGCAGTGGATCACTGTGGACGGTTGCTAACGAGCAGTACTTC. Amino acids: CASSGSLWTVANEQYF.

The V gene is TRBV9, the J gene TRBJ2-2; 7 bases are shared with TRBD1. Germline lookup yields CDR1 SGDLS and CDR2 YYNGEE. There are 13 residues in the CDR3. Trimming removed 4 bases from V and 6 bases from J; junction bases left unmatched: 3. The CDR3 sequence: CASSRQGAGELFF. Written as DNA, the CDR3 is TGTGCCAGCAGCCGGCAGGGGGCCGGGGAGCTGTTTTTT.

The chain carries TRBV7-3 and TRBJ1-2; D remains ambiguous. CDR3 length equals 14 residues. Trimming took 3 bases from V and 8 from J, leaving 16 bases between them. CDR1 and CDR2 from the germline V gene are SGHTA and FQGTGA. The CDR3 spells CASSFENWIMGYTF. In DNA, the CDR3 is TGTGCCAGCAGCTTCGAGAATTGGATTATGGGCTACACCTTC. The full variable domain, rest sourced from reference TRBV7-3 and TRBJ1-2, is GAGVSQTPSNKVTEKGKYVELRCDPISGHTALYWYRQSLGQGPEFLIYFQGTGAADDSGLPNDRFFAVRPEGSVSTLKIQRTERGDSAVYLCASSFENWIMGYTFGSGTRLTVV.

V and J are TRBV14 and TRBJ2-3, with no clear D. From germline, CDR1 is SGHDN and CDR2 FVKESK. The CDR3 has 14 amino acids. Deletions cut 2 bases from V and 2 bases from J, with 8 bases between. The CDR3 DNA reads as TGTGCCAGCAGCCAACCTAGACACACAGATACGCAGTATTTT. This gives the protein CASSQPRHTDTQYF.

The J gene is TRBJ1-2, the V gene TRBV6-5; D possibly corresponds to TRBD1 (5 bases). V gave up 7 bases and J gave up 4 bases, with 13 bases separating them. The germline gives CDR1 MNHEY, CDR2 SVGAGI. CDR3 length equals 13 residues. The CDR3: CASIPGAGYGYTF. The CDR3, as DNA: TGTGCCAGCATTCCCGGGGCCGGCTATGGCTACACCTTC.

This rearrangement joins TRBV28 to TRBJ2-7; D unresolved. V was trimmed by 5 bases and J by 4 bases, leaving 21 bases between them. CDR1 is MDHEN, CDR2 SYDVKM, per germline. The CDR3 totals 16 residues. The CDR3 nucleotides read TGTGCCAGCAGTGCCCCCGTGACACGCCAACTGTACGAGCAGTACTTC. As protein: CASSAPVTRQLYEQYF.

This chain connects TRBV6-6 to TRBJ1-2; D is perhaps TRBD1 (6 bases). The length of the CDR3 is 14 residues. CDR1 MNHNY and CDR2 SVGAGI come from the germline V gene (reference sequence). V lost 6 bases, J lost 2 bases, and 13 bases lay in between. The CDR3 region has the DNA TGTGCCAGCAGACCTCCTCAGGGGAACTATGGCTACACCTTC. Encoded protein: CASRPPQGNYGYTF.

The gene calls are TRBV4-2 and TRBJ2-7; D perhaps matches TRBD2 (5 bases). Germline CDR1 is LGHNA and CDR2 is YNFKEQ. This CDR3 has 16 amino acids. With 4 bases removed from V and 1 base from J, the gap between germline ends came to 17 bases. The CDR3 coding sequence is TGTGCCAGCAGCCTCGCTACGGGGTGGGATTCCTACGAGCAGTACTTC. It codes for CASSLATGWDSYEQYF.

The J gene is TRBJ1-2, the V gene TRBV7-3; D may be TRBD1 (6 bases). The CDR3 consists of 13 residues. Trimming pared 3 bases from V and 5 bases from J, leaving 10 bases between. Germline CDR1 and CDR2: SGHTA and FQGTGA. CDR3 region: CASSFGGGYGYTF. DNA of the CDR3: TGTGCCAGCAGCTTTGGGGGCGGTTATGGCTACACCTTC.

The genes are TRBV5-1 and TRBJ2-1; TRBD1 matches 10 bases. The CDR3 covers 16 residues. Germline V gene lookup returns CDR1 SGHRS and CDR2 YFSETQ. Losses at the gene ends were 6 bases for V and 4 bases for J; bases not matched to a gene: 10. CDR3 sequence reads: CASNPRGTGDYNEQFF. In DNA, the CDR3 is TGCGCCAGCAACCCGCGGGGGACAGGGGATTACAATGAGCAGTTCTTC.

The chain is built from TRBV18 and TRBJ1-4; D is undetermined. V was cut by 1 base and J by 2 bases, with 8 bases left in between. CDR1 KGHSH and CDR2 LQKENI come from the germline V gene. This CDR3 spans 15 amino acids. The chain's CDR3 is CASSPQERTNEKLFF. DNA for the CDR3: TGTGCCAGCTCACCACAGGAAAGGACTAATGAAAAACTGTTTTTT.

This chain joins TRBV5-4 and TRBJ1-1, with 7 bases that match TRBD1. Trimming removed 0 bases from V and 1 base from J; junction bases left unmatched: 3. Germline CDR1 and CDR2: SGHNT and YYREEE (reference sequence). This CDR3 comprises 15 residues. In DNA form, the CDR3 reads TGTGCCAGCAGCTTGGGGGGACAGTGGAACACTGAAGCTTTCTTT. This codes for CASSLGGQWNTEAFF.

The chain recombines TRBV30 with TRBJ1-4; possible D gene TRBD1, 5 bases. Trimming took off 8 bases at V and 10 bases at J, with 17 bases between the two ends. Germline CDR1 GTSNPN, CDR2 SVGIG (reference sequence). This CDR3 has 12 residues. The CDR3 DNA sequence: TGTGCCAGCCGACAGTTTTTAGGAAAACTGTTTTTT. It codes for CASRQFLGKLFF.

The chain employs TRBV30 and TRBJ1-3; 8 positions match TRBD1. V lost 8 bases to trimming and J lost 4 bases; unmatched junction nucleotides: 7. CDR1 GTSNPN and CDR2 SVGIG come from the germline V gene (reference sequence). The CDR3 consists of 13 residues. The DNA of the CDR3 is TGTGCCCGGGGACAGGAGTACGGAAACACCATATATTTT. It encodes CARGQEYGNTIYF.

This clone was seen only once. The chain links TRBV7-9 to TRBJ1-2; 9 positions agree with TRBD1. Per the germline V gene, CDR1 is SEHNR and CDR2 is FQNEAQ (reference sequence). The ends lost 2 bases at V and 4 bases at J; junction bases unmatched: 5. The CDR3 totals 15 residues. The CDR3 loop reads CASSLTGGWGYGYTF. The DNA of the CDR3 is TGTGCCAGCAGCTTAACAGGGGGCTGGGGCTATGGCTACACCTTC.

The chain has TRBV5-5 and TRBJ1-2, with 7 bases identical to TRBD1. The CDR3 spans 17 residues. The germline V gene has CDR1 SGHKS and CDR2 YYEKEE (reference sequence). J gave up 5 bases and V 0 bases, and 13 bases lay outside the gene matches. The CDR3 DNA sequence: TGTGCCAGCAGCTTGGAGGGGGCGACAAGGAGCTTATATGGCTACACCTTC. Its protein is CASSLEGATRSLYGYTF.

V and J are TRBV18 and TRBJ2-7; 9 nucleotides agree with TRBD1. Per the germline V gene, CDR1 is KGHSH and CDR2 is LQKENI. This CDR3 is built from 14 residues. V lost 6 bases, J lost 4 bases, and 7 bases stayed unmatched. For the CDR3, the DNA is TGTGCCAGCTCCCTAACCGGACAGGGGTACGAGCAGTACTTC. Encoded protein: CASSLTGQGYEQYF.

The count of this clone is one. The chain carries TRBV9 and TRBJ2-3, with 14 bases aligning to TRBD2. J lost 5 bases, V lost 2 bases, and 1 base had no gene match. CDR1 and CDR2 (germline): SGDLS, YYNGEE. The CDR3 spans 15 residues. The CDR3: CASSVGTSGRDTQYF. CDR3 sequence (DNA): TGTGCCAGCAGCGTCGGGACTAGCGGGAGAGATACGCAGTATTTT.

The rearrangement joins TRBV6-6 to TRBJ2-7; 7 bases fit TRBD1. There are 13 residues in the CDR3. Looked up from germline, CDR1 is MNHNY and CDR2 is SVGAGI (reference sequence). Unmatched junction bases numbered 5, after V lost 6 bases and J lost 3 bases. CDR3 bases: TGTGCCAGCAGAGCGGACAGGAACTACGAGCAGTACTTC. Protein sequence: CASRADRNYEQYF.